This T cell receptor (beta chain) comes out of a study of control samples from healthy donors and cancer patients (dated by TCRdb to 2020 to 2021). Via the germline V gene (reference sequence), CDR1 is LGHDT and CDR2 YNNKEL. The CDR3, cysteine through phenylalanine, is 14 amino acids long. CDR3 DNA is the only sequence kept; it has 42 bases, read in frame from the first base. V and J lose 2 bases and 9 bases, and a span of 14 bases separates them. A note on this clone: Its antigen target is currently unknown. The record has no base qualities; no much larger clone is one base away.

The library was prepared using the immunoSEQ multiplex PCR assay. In its TCRdb copy, this immuneACCESS table keeps in-frame sequences only and misses some clones. Where compared with another copy, unresolved V genes explain less than half of these, and the others have no known cause. This sample gives roughly 170,000 clones in total; around 93% of them show up just once. In total, the top ten clones hold about 4% of the sample. The origin of this receptor is a woman aged 55-70 years in good health. This chain joins TRBV3-1 (or the pseudogene TRBV3-2) to TRBJ2-1; the best D guess is TRBD2, with 6 bases matching. Material for sequencing was blood. The CDR3 region: CASSQTLRDFEQFF. Here is the DNA: TGTGCCAGCAGCCAAACCCTCCGGGACTTTGAGCAGTTCTTC.